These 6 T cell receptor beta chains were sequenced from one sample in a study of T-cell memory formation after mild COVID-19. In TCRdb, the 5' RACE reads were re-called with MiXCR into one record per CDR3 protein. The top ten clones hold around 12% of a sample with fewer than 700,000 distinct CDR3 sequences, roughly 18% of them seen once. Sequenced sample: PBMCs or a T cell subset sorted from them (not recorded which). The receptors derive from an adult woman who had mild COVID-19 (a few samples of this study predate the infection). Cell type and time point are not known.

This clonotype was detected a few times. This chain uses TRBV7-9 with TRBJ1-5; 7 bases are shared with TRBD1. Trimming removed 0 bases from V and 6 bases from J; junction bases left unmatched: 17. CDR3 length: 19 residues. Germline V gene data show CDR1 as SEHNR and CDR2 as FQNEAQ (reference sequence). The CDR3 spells CASSLAYGQASAPFQPQHF. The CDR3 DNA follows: TGTGCCAGCAGCTTAGCGTACGGACAGGCCAGTGCCCCTTTTCAGCCCCAGCATTTT.

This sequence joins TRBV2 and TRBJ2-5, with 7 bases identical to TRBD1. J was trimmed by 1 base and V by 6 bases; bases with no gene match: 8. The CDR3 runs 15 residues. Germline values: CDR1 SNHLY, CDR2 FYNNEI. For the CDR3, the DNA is TGTGCCAGCAGCTCCGGGACAGACATCCAAGAGACCCAGTACTTC. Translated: CASSSGTDIQETQYF.

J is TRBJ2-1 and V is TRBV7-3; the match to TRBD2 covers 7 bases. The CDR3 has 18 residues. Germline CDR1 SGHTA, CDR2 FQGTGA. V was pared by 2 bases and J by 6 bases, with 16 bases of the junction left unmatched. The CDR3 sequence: CASSLFPGGPPGVNEQFF. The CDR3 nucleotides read TGTGCCAGCAGCTTATTCCCGGGAGGTCCCCCCGGGGTCAATGAGCAGTTCTTC.

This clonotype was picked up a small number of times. The CDR3 region has the DNA TGTGCCAGCAGTTTCGACAGCAACACTGAAGCTTTCTTT. Protein product: CASSFDSNTEAFF. The genes are TRBV27 and TRBJ1-1; a weak D match, TRBD1 (5 bases). The V end was cut by 3 bases, the J end by 2 bases, with 7 bases between. The CDR3 has 13 residues. Germline V gives CDR1 MNHEY, CDR2 SMNVEV (reference sequence).

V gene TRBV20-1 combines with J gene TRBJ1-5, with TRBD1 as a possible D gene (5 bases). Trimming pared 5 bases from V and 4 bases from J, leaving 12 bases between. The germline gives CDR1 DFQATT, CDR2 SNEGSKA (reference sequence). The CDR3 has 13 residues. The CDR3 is CSAHYGANQPQHF. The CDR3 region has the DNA TGCAGTGCTCATTACGGGGCAAATCAGCCCCAGCATTTT.

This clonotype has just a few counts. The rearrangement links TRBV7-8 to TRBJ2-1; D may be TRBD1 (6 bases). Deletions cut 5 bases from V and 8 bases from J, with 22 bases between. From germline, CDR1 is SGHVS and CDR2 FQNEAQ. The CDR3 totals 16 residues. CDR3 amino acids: CASSQPSKTGRDEQFF. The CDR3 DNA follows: TGTGCCAGCAGCCAGCCTAGTAAGACAGGAAGGGATGAGCAGTTCTTC. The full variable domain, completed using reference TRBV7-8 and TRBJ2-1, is GAGVSQSPRYKVAKRGQDVALRCDPISGHVSLFWYQQALGQGPEFLTYFQNEAQLDKSGLPSDRFFAERPEGSVSTLKIQRTQQEDSAVYLCASSQPSKTGRDEQFFGPGTRLTVL.